The clone carrying this T cell receptor (beta chain) was recorded many times. TCRdb re-called the RT-PCR reads through MiXCR, storing one row per CDR3 protein. The sample shows around 82,000 distinct CDR3 sequences, 4% to 5% of them seen only once. With 3 bases removed from V and 1 base from J, the gap between germline ends came to 14 bases. Germline-derived CDR1 and CDR2 are ENHRY and SYGVKD. CDR3 size: 16 residues. The record originates from a study of patients and donors after allogeneic stem cell transplantation. The gene calls are TRBV10-3 and TRBJ2-3, with D perhaps given as TRBD1 or TRBD2 (5 bases each). What was sequenced was blood, either unsorted or a sorted T cell fraction (not recorded which). This clonotype originated in a human donor who was either an allogeneic HSCT recipient or a stem cell or donor lymphocyte infusion donor (not recorded which). It is not recorded whose cells these are; they may come from a transplant donor. The DNA of the CDR3 is TGTGCCATCAGTGACCGAGGGCGAGGGGGCACAGATACGCAGTATTTT. Protein: CAISDRGRGGTDTQYF.